This T cell receptor (beta chain) came from a study of blood T cell repertoires in COVID-19 (dated by TCRdb to about 2020). For the wider study: The collaborator samples originated in the United States, Italy and Spain and spanned the acute and convalescent phases of COVID-19. The sample metadata nearly always contained a de-identified subject ID, COVID-19 status, age in years and sex. A freely available public database, intended as a resource for researchers studying the immune response to SARS-CoV-2, is where the repertoires were released. The dataset comprised deeply sampled blood TCRbeta repertoires from subjects exposed to, actively infected with, or recovered from COVID-19. The prospective study material was composed of cDNA or gDNA derived from T cells, B-cell-depleted T cells, or PBMCs. Samples came from the ongoing ImmuneRACE study (first 160 participants) plus 1,254 subjects from 6 global collaborators. Where HLA class I and class II types were available, the types were taken from metadata supplied by the sample provider, not from assay-based typing.

The germline V end is reduced by 5 bases and the J end by 0 bases; junction bases left unmatched: 18. The CDR3 runs 20 amino acids, cysteine and phenylalanine included. Only the CDR3 region is kept as DNA, spanning 60 bases read in frame from base 1. The germline V gene (reference sequence) yields LNHDA for CDR1 and SQIVND for CDR2. TCRbeta CDR3 regions were amplified from genomic DNA using the immunoSEQ Assay, a bias-controlled multiplex PCR. Per the authors' processing: Nucleated cell counts per sample were estimated from amplification of reference gene primers within the assay. To quantify the absolute abundance of each unique TCRbeta CDR3 rearrangement, sequence reads were collapsed and filtered. For each sample, productive Simpson clonality was calculated as the square root of Simpson's diversity index across productive rearrangements. TCRdb carries this immuneACCESS record with in-frame sequences only. Its versions omit some clonotypes, under half of them owing to an unresolved V gene in the studies checked, with the rest unexplained. The V and J calls and clone size were taken over from that table, and D and trimming were inferred from the DNA. In this sample the table shows 300,000 to 350,000 clones, around 90% of which occur a single time. Together, the top ten hold 0.95% to 1.3% of the sample.

What the authors observed across the whole study: How much clinical and demographic metadata was included differed by source and by participant, and the metadata was provided uncurated.

One collaborating source in Seattle enrolled patients during active infection and followed them longitudinally through the course of disease. Each collaborating institution followed its own protocols to collect whole blood in K2EDTA tubes. For TCRbeta analysis, collaborators shipped samples in one of three forms: frozen whole blood, isolated PBMCs, or DNA extracted from either of those sample types. Notes on this clone: It has no known antigen specificity. The sample holds no much larger clone one base away, and base qualities are not on file.

The sample consisted of peripheral blood. In this chain, TRBV19 is recombined with TRBJ1-5; 8 bases in between match TRBD1. The receptor was derived from a woman between 35 and 50 years old with COVID-19, enrolled during active disease. CDR3 sequence: CASSVILRGRDSYSNQPQHF. DNA sequence: TGTGCCAGTAGTGTTATCCTCAGGGGGCGCGACAGTTATAGCAATCAGCCCCAGCATTTT.